A single sample is the source of the 21 T cell receptor beta chains below, sequenced in a study of vaccination effects on CD4 cells after COVID-19 (dated by TCRdb to the early 2020s). For these TCRs, the target antigens are not known. In the ViraFEST assay, PBMC were stimulated with viral peptide pools, and TCR sequencing was then used to find antigen-specific CD4+ T cell clonotypes based on their expansion. After less than eleven days of culture, CD4+ T cells were isolated with the EasySep CD4+ T cell isolation kit. Each participant got two doses of an mRNA SARS-CoV-2 vaccine, either BNT162b2 or mRNA-1273. Library creation used the immunoSEQ multiplex PCR assay. TCRdb carries this immuneACCESS record with in-frame sequences only. Its versions omit some clonotypes, under half of them owing to an unresolved V gene in the studies checked, with the rest unexplained. The sample table shows fewer than 85,000 clones, and under 85% are seen once. Of the sample, 0.9% to 1% is held by the ten largest clones.

Sequencing was performed on CD4+ T cells from PBMCs cultured with HCoV-OC43 spike peptides, taken after COVID-19 vaccination. The cell subset or site label for this specimen denotes: HCoV-OC43 spike overlapping peptide pool stimulation. These receptors came from a human donor who received a COVID-19 vaccine.

The gene calls are TRBV5-1 and TRBJ1-4, with 7 bases that match TRBD1. The CDR3 has 15 residues. Germline V lookup: CDR1 SGHRS, CDR2 YFSETQ. With V trimmed by 3 bases and J by 6 bases, 8 bases remained unmatched. CDR3 sequence (DNA): TGCGCCAGCAGCTCCCGGGAGGGGGCTGATGAAAAACTGTTTTTT. It encodes CASSSREGADEKLFF.

The chain is built from TRBV4-3 and TRBJ2-2; D call uncertain. Germline values: CDR1 LGHNA, CDR2 YSLEER. This CDR3 is 12 amino acids long. Between the trimmed V and J ends, which lost 5 bases and 5 bases, there was a span of 6 bases. The CDR3 DNA follows: TGCGCCAGCAGCTCCCGTACCGGGGAGCTGTTTTTT. Translated: CASSSRTGELFF.

The CDR3 is CASRDRELSSGNTIYF. CDR3 in DNA: TGTGCCAGCCGGGACAGGGAACTTAGCTCTGGAAACACCATATATTTT. This chain links TRBV28 with TRBJ1-3; 9 bases align to TRBD1. This CDR3 spans 16 amino acids. The V gene's germline CDR1 is MDHEN and CDR2 SYDVKM. The V gene end was trimmed by 8 bases and the J gene end by 0 bases; junction bases not matched to a gene: 8.

V gene TRBV30 combines with J gene TRBJ2-5, with 12 bases fitting TRBD1. The CDR3 has 16 residues. Unmatched junction bases numbered 9, after V lost 4 bases and J lost 3 bases. CDR1 GTSNPN and CDR2 SVGIG come from the germline V gene (reference sequence). Here the CDR3 DNA reads TGTGCCTGGACTAAGCCGGGACAGGGGGCCGAAGAGACCCAGTACTTC. Protein product: CAWTKPGQGAEETQYF. The whole variable domain, filled in from reference TRBV30 and TRBJ2-5, reads SQTIHQWPATLVQPVGSPLSLECTVEGTSNPNLYWYRQAAGRGLQLLFYSVGIGQISSEVPQNLSASRPQDRQFILSSKKLLLSDSGFYLCAWTKPGQGAEETQYFGPGTRLLVL.

The chain couples TRBV3-1 (or the pseudogene TRBV3-2) to TRBJ2-5; D may correspond to TRBD1 or TRBD2 (5 bases each). The V end lost 4 bases, the J end lost 0 bases, and 18 bases lay between the germline ends. This CDR3 is built from 17 residues. Germline values: CDR1 LGHDT, CDR2 YNNKEL (reference sequence). CDR3 coding DNA: TGTGCCAGCAGCCCAAACCGGGACGGACGTTACCAAGAGACCCAGTACTTC. Protein: CASSPNRDGRYQETQYF.

The sample holds one count of this clone. This chain connects TRBV5-1 to TRBJ1-1; D may be TRBD1 (6 bases). Germline values: CDR1 SGHRS, CDR2 YFSETQ. The V and J ends lost 2 bases and 4 bases respectively, with 9 bases between them. CDR3 length: 13 amino acids. CDR3 coding DNA: TGCGCCAGCAGCTTTGACAGGTCCACTGAAGCTTTCTTT. Residues: CASSFDRSTEAFF.

The chain combines TRBV29-1 with TRBJ2-3; D might be TRBD2 (5 bases). Trimming took 4 bases from V and 6 from J, leaving 14 bases between them. Per the germline V gene, CDR1 is SQVTM and CDR2 is ANQGSEA. The CDR3 totals 13 residues. The CDR3 region has the DNA TGCAGCGTTGGAGGGAGTGGACTCGATACGCAGTATTTT. It encodes CSVGGSGLDTQYF.

The sample holds one count of this clone. The rearrangement uses TRBV2 and TRBJ2-5; 7 bases fit TRBD2. The CDR3 extends over 14 amino acids. Germline V gene data show CDR1 as SNHLY and CDR2 as FYNNEI. Trimming removed 10 bases from V and 2 bases from J; junction bases left unmatched: 10. This CDR3 is CAKKRGGGQETQYF. The CDR3 nucleotides are TGTGCCAAAAAAAGGGGCGGGGGACAAGAGACCCAGTACTTC.

The genes are TRBV7-9 and TRBJ2-5; 9 bases align to TRBD2. Germline V gene data show CDR1 as SEHNR and CDR2 as FQNEAQ (reference sequence). V gave up 4 bases and J gave up 2 bases; unmatched junction bases: 8. This CDR3 is built from 16 residues. CDR3 coding DNA: TGTGCCAGCAGCTCACAAGCGGGGGGTGGGCAAGAGACCCAGTACTTC. It codes for CASSSQAGGGQETQYF.

The chain employs TRBV3-1 (or the pseudogene TRBV3-2) and TRBJ1-4; maybe TRBD1 (5 bases). V was clipped by 0 bases and J by 16 bases, with 12 bases between them. Germline V gives CDR1 LGHDT, CDR2 YNNKEL (reference sequence). This CDR3 is built from 12 residues. The CDR3 reads CASSQDTRTKFF. The CDR3 DNA sequence: TGTGCCAGCAGCCAAGACACTAGGACAAAGTTTTTT.

The chain carries TRBV9 and TRBJ2-4; TRBD1 matches at 8 bases. The ends lost 4 bases at V and 6 bases at J; junction bases unmatched: 6. Germline CDR1 is SGDLS and CDR2 is YYNGEE. CDR3 length equals 14 residues. The DNA for the CDR3 is TGTGCCAGCAGCATGAGGACAGGGCCAAACATTCAGTACTTC. This translates into CASSMRTGPNIQYF. Based on the CDR3 plus reference TRBV9 and TRBJ2-4, the full variable domain is DSGVTQTPKHLITATGQRVTLRCSPRSGDLSVYWYQQSLDQGLQFLIQYYNGEERAKGNILERFSAQQFPDLHSELNLSSLELGDSALYFCASSMRTGPNIQYFGAGTRLSVL.

This chain uses TRBV7-2 with TRBJ2-3, with D maybe TRBD2 (6 bases). Trimming stripped 4 bases from V and 2 bases from J, with 16 bases between. Germline CDR1 is SGHTA and CDR2 is FQGNSA. CDR3 size: 16 residues. The CDR3 DNA sequence: TGTGCCAGCAGCTGGGGATCTAGCGCAGCCACAGATACGCAGTATTTT. Translation: CASSWGSSAATDTQYF.

The J gene is TRBJ1-1, the V gene TRBV29-1, with D perhaps matching TRBD1 (5 bases). Trimming took 4 bases from V and 0 from J, leaving 9 bases between them. This CDR3 is built from 13 residues. Germline V gene sequence: CDR1 SQVTM, CDR2 ANQGSEA. The CDR3 nucleotides read TGCAGCGTTGTTAGGGGTTTGAACACTGAAGCTTTCTTT. This translates into CSVVRGLNTEAFF.

The chain uses TRBV7-2 and TRBJ1-5; D unresolved. Germline CDR1 and CDR2: SGHTA and FQGNSA. V was shortened by 0 bases and J by 8 bases, with 5 bases between the two germline ends. This CDR3 is 12 amino acids long. CDR3 sequence reads: CASSLALEPQHF. DNA of the CDR3: TGTGCCAGCAGCTTAGCGTTAGAGCCCCAGCATTTT.

This clone was picked up a small number of times. This sequence joins TRBV7-2 and TRBJ1-6, with D uncertain. The V and J ends lost 5 bases and 8 bases respectively, with 16 bases between them. CDR3 length equals 15 residues. The V gene's germline CDR1 is SGHTA and CDR2 FQGNSA. Written as DNA, the CDR3 is TGTGCCAGCAGCCCCCCGGCAGCCACCTATTCACCCCTCCACTTT. This gives the protein CASSPPAATYSPLHF.

V usage is TRBV7-3 and J usage is TRBJ2-1, with 12 bases that match TRBD2. The germline V gene has CDR1 SGHTA and CDR2 FQGTGA. The ends lost 3 bases at V and 4 bases at J; junction bases unmatched: 1. The CDR3 covers 15 residues. The CDR3 DNA follows: TGTGCCAGCAGCTTCGGACTAGCGGGGTACAATGAGCAGTTCTTC. It specifies CASSFGLAGYNEQFF.

V gene TRBV4-1 combines with J gene TRBJ1-3; D is ambiguous. The CDR3 is 16 residues long. Trimming stripped 2 bases from V and 0 bases from J, with 11 bases between. CDR1 and CDR2 from the germline V gene are MGHRA and YSYEKL. This chain's CDR3 is CASSQLSGLSGNTIYF. As DNA, the CDR3 is TGCGCCAGCAGCCAATTATCCGGACTCTCTGGAAACACCATATATTTT.

The chain recombines TRBV9 with TRBJ2-6; D is unresolved. The CDR3 covers 15 residues. Trimming removed 3 bases from V and 4 bases from J, with 11 bases in between. In germline, CDR1 is SGDLS, CDR2 YYNGEE. CDR3 DNA: TGTGCCAGCAGCGCCACGTCCGGGGGGGCCAACGTCCTGACTTTC. Translation: CASSATSGGANVLTF.

The V and J genes are TRBV14 and TRBJ2-5, with 7 bases matching TRBD1. V gave up 2 bases and J gave up 5 bases; unmatched junction bases: 8. The germline gives CDR1 SGHDN, CDR2 FVKESK. The CDR3 contains 15 residues. DNA of the CDR3: TGTGCCAGCAGCCAACGAAGGACAGGATGGGAGACCCAGTACTTC. Amino acids: CASSQRRTGWETQYF.

The chain uses TRBV7-3 and TRBJ2-2, with no clear D. There are 14 residues in the CDR3. CDR1 is SGHTA, CDR2 FQGTGA, per germline. Trimming took 6 bases from V and 0 from J, leaving 8 bases between them. The CDR3 spells CASRPTANTGELFF. In DNA form, the CDR3 reads TGTGCCAGCAGGCCCACAGCGAACACCGGGGAGCTGTTTTTT.

This clone showed up just a few times. This chain connects TRBV20-1 to TRBJ1-2, with TRBD1 matching 8 bases. The germline gives CDR1 DFQATT, CDR2 SNEGSKA (reference sequence). The CDR3 loop spans 11 amino acids. With 5 bases clipped from V and 8 bases from J, the junction kept 4 bases outside the gene matches. The CDR3 spells CSAGQGLGYTF. The CDR3 DNA sequence: TGCAGTGCTGGACAGGGTCTCGGCTACACCTTC.